This TCR beta chain emerged from a study of T-cell reconstitution after alpha-beta-depleted transplantation in children. Regarding the study as a whole: A year had passed since transplant, and T-cell counts and diversity by then came mostly from newly produced T cells. At day 60, the high TCRbeta diversity found in some patients originated from recipient T cells and thymic progenitors that had survived. About two months after transplant, alpha-beta T cells reportedly came from several hundred expanded graft clones.

Looked up from germline, CDR1 is SGHVS and CDR2 is FNYEAQ. There are 15 residues in the CDR3. The ends were cut back, 1 base at V and 5 bases at J, with 12 bases in the middle. Molecular barcoding with unique molecular identifiers was used for the TCRbeta library. TCRdb passed the PCR reads through MiXCR, listing each CDR3 protein once. Of 670,000 or so distinct CDR3 sequences in the sample, around 12% were seen once. The table lists this clonotype with a few counts. Its specificity is unknown. The chain is built from TRBV7-6 and TRBJ2-1, with a weak D call TRBD2 (5 bases). The specimen was PBMCs, collected before TCRalphabeta/CD19-depleted stem cell transplant. The sequence came from a girl aged 2-10 years with congenital amegakaryocytic thrombocytopenia, due to receive a stem cell transplant. The CDR3 loop reads CASSLVLGLHNEQFF. The CDR3 DNA follows: TGTGCCAGCAGCTTAGTCCTAGGACTCCACAATGAGCAGTTCTTC. The whole variable domain, filled in from reference TRBV7-6 and TRBJ2-1, reads GAGVSQSPRYKVTKRGQDVALRCDPISGHVSLYWYRQALGQGPEFLTYFNYEAQQDKSGLPNDRFSAERPEGSISTLTIQRTEQRDSAMYRCASSLVLGLHNEQFFGPGTRLTVL.